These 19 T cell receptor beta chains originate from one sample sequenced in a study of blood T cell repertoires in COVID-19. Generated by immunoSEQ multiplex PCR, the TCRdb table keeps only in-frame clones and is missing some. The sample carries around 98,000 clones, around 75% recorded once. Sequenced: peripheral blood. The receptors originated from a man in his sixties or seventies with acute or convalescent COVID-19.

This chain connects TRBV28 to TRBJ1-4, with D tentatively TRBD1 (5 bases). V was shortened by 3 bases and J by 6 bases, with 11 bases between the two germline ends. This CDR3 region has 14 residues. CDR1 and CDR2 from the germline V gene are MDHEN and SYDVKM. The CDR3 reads CASSFGGEDEKLFF. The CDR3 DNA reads TGTGCCAGCAGTTTCGGAGGGGAAGATGAAAAACTGTTTTTT.

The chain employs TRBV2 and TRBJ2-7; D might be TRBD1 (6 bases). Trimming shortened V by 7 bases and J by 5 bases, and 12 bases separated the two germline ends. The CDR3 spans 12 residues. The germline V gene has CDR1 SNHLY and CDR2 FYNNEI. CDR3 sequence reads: CASKTGGNEQYF. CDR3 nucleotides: TGTGCCAGCAAGACAGGAGGAAACGAGCAGTACTTC.

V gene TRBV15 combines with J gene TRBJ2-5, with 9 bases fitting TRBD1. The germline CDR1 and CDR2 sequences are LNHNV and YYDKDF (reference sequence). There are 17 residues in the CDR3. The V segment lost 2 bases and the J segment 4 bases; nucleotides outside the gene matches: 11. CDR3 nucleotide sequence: TGTGCCACCAGCAGAAATACAGGGACAGGGTCAACAGAGACCCAGTACTTC. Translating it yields CATSRNTGTGSTETQYF.

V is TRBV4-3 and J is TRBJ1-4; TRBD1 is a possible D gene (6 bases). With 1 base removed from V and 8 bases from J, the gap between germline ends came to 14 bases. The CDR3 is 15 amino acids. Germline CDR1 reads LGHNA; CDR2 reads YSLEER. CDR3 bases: TGCGCCAGCAGCCAAGGGGAAGGGAGGGGGGAAAAACTGTTTTTT. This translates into CASSQGEGRGEKLFF.

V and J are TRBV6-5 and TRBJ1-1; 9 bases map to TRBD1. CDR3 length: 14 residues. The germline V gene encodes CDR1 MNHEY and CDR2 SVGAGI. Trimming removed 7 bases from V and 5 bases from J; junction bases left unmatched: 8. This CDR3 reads CASTLRQGGTEAFF. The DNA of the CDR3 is TGTGCCAGCACCCTAAGACAGGGGGGGACTGAAGCTTTCTTT.

The CDR3 is CAISGTGAGNTEAFF. In DNA, the CDR3 is TGTGCCATCAGTGGGACAGGGGCGGGGAACACTGAAGCTTTCTTT. The V call is TRBV10-3, the J call TRBJ1-1; 9 bases map to TRBD1. There are 15 residues in the CDR3. Trimming took 4 bases from V and 1 from J; bases not matched to a gene: 4. Germline loops: CDR1 ENHRY, CDR2 SYGVKD.

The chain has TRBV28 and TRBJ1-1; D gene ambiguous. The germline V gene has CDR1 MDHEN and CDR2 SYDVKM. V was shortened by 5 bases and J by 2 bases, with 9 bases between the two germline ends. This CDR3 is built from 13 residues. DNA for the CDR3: TGTGCCAGCAGTCCCCCTGTAAACACTGAAGCTTTCTTT. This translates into CASSPPVNTEAFF. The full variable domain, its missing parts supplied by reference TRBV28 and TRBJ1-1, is DVKVTQSSRYLVKRTGEKVFLECVQDMDHENMFWYRQDPGLGLRLIYFSYDVKMKEKGDIPEGYSVSREKKERFSLILESASTNQTSMYLCASSPPVNTEAFFGQGTRLTVV.

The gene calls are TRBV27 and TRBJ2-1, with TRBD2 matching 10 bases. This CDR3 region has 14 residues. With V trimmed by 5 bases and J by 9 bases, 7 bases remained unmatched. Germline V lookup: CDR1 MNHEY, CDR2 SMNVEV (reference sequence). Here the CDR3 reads CASSSGRVMLEQFF. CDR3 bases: TGTGCCAGCAGTAGCGGGAGGGTTATGCTTGAGCAGTTCTTC.

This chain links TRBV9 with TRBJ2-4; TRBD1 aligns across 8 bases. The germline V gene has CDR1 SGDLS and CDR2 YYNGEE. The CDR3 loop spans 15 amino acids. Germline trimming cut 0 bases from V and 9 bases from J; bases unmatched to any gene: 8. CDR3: CASSVDATGVGIQYF. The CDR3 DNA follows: TGTGCCAGCAGCGTAGACGCGACAGGGGTGGGCATTCAGTACTTC.

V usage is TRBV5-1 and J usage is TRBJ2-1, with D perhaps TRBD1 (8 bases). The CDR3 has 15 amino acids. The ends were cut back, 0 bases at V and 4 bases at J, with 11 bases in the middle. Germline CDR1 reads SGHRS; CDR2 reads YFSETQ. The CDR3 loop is CASSLVQGGYNEQFF. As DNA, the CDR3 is TGCGCCAGCAGCTTGGTACAGGGGGGGTACAATGAGCAGTTCTTC.

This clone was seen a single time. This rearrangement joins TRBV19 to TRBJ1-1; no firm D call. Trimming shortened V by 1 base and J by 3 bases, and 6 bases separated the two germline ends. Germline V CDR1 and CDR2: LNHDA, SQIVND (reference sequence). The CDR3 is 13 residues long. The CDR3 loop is CASSIVRDTEAFF. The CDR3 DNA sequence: TGTGCCAGTAGTATAGTGCGAGACACTGAAGCTTTCTTT.

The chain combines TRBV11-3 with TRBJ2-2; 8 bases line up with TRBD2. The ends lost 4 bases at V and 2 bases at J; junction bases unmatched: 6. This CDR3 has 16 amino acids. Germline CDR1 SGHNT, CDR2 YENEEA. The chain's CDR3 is CASSSFSGTNTGELFF. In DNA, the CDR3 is TGTGCCAGCAGCTCGTTTAGCGGGACCAACACCGGGGAGCTGTTTTTT.

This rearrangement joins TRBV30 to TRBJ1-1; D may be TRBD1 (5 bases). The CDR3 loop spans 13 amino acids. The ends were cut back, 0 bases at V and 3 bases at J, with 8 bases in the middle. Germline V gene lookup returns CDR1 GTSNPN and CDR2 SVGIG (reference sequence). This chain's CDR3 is CAWSVAGHTEAFF. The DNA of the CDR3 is TGTGCCTGGAGTGTGGCAGGGCACACTGAAGCTTTCTTT.

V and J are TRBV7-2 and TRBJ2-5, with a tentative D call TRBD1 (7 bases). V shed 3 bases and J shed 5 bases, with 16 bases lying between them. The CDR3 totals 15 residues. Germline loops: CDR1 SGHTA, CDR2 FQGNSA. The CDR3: CASSFYTGAGETQYF. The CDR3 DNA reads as TGTGCCAGCAGCTTCTATACAGGGGCGGGGGAGACCCAGTACTTC.

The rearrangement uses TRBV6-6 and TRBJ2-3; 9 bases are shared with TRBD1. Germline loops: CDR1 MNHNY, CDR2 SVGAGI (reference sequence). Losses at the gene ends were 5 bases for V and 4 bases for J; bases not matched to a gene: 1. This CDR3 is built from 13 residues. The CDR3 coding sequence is TGTGCCAGCAGTCACAGGGGGCCAGATACGCAGTATTTT. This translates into CASSHRGPDTQYF.

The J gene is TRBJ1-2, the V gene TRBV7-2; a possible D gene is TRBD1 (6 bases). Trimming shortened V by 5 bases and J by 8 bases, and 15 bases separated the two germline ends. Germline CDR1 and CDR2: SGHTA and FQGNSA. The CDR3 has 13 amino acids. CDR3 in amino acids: CASSAGTQGGYTF. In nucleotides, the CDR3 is TGTGCCAGCAGCGCCGGGACACAGGGCGGCTACACCTTC.

The CDR3 DNA follows: TGTGCCAGCAGCTTAGCGGGAGTTAACGATGAGCAGTTCTTC. Amino acid sequence: CASSLAGVNDEQFF. The chain joins TRBV7-2 to TRBJ2-1; weak D call: TRBD2 (5 bases). CDR3 size: 14 residues. Per the germline V gene, CDR1 is SGHTA and CDR2 is FQGNSA. Trimming cost V 0 bases and J 8 bases, with 11 bases left between them.

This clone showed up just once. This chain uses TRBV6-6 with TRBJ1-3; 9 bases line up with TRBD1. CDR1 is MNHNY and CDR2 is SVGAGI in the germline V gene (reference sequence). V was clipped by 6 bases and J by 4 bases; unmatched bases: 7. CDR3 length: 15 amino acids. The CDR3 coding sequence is TGTGCCAGCAGCTATGGGACAGGGTCCGGAAACACCATATATTTT. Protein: CASSYGTGSGNTIYF.

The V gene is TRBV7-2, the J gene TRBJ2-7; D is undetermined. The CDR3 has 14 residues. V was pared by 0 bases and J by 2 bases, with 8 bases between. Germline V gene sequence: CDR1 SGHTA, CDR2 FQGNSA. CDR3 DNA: TGTGCCAGCAGCTTAGCGGGCCTTACCTACGAGCAGTACTTC. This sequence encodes CASSLAGLTYEQYF.